This record concerns one T cell receptor beta chain sequence. The authors' processing: Reference gene primer amplification in the assay estimated nucleated cell counts. The method was immunoSEQ multiplex PCR; TCRdb's version includes in-frame clones alone and lacks a portion of them. V and J calls and clone size are as listed in that table; D and trimming were resolved from the DNA. This table holds some 200,000 clones, around 83% found once. Germline V gene sequence: CDR1 ENHRY, CDR2 SYGVKD. This CDR3 has 16 amino acids. V was clipped by 4 bases and J by 0 bases; unmatched bases: 3. The sample is drawn from a study of blood T cell repertoires in COVID-19.

The TCR originated in a woman over 75 in a cohort sampled during active or convalescent COVID-19. The V gene is TRBV10-3, the J gene TRBJ2-1; the match to TRBD2 covers 10 bases. Sequencing used peripheral blood. The CDR3 loop reads CAISGASGGSYNEQFF. The CDR3 DNA reads TGTGCCATCAGTGGGGCTAGCGGGGGCTCCTACAATGAGCAGTTCTTC.